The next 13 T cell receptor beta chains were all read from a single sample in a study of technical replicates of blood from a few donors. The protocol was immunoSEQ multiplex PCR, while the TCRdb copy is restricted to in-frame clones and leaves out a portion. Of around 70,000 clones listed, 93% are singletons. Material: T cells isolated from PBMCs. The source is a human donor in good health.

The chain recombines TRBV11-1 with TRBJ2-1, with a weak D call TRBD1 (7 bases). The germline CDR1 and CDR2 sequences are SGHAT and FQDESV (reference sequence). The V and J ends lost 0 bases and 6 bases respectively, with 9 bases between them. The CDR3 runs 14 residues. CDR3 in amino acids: CASSLARGANEQFF. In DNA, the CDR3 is TGTGCCAGCAGCTTAGCCAGGGGGGCCAATGAGCAGTTCTTC.

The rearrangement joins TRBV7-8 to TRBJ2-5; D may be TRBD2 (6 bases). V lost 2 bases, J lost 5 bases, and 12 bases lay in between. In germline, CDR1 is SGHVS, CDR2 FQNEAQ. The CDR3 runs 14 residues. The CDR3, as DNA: TGTGCCAGCAGCTTAACCCCAGGGAGGGAGACCCAGTACTTC. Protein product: CASSLTPGRETQYF.

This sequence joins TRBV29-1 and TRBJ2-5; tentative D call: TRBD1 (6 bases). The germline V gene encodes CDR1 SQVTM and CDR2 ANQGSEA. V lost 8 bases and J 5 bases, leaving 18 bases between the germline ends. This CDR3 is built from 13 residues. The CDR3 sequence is CSQYTGTSETQYF. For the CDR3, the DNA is TGCAGCCAGTATACAGGGACAAGTGAGACCCAGTACTTC.

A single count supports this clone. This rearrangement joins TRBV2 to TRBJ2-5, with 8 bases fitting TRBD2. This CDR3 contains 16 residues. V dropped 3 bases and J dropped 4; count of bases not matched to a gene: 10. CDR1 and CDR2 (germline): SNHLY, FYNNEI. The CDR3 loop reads CASSDLTSGPGETQYF. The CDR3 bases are TGTGCCAGCAGTGATTTAACTAGCGGTCCGGGAGAGACCCAGTACTTC.

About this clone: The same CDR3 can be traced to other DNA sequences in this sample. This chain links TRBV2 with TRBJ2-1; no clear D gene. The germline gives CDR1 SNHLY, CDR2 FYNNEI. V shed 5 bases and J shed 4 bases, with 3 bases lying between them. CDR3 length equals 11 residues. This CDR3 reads CASSQYNEQFF. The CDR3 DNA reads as TGTGCCAGCAGTCAGTACAATGAGCAGTTCTTC.

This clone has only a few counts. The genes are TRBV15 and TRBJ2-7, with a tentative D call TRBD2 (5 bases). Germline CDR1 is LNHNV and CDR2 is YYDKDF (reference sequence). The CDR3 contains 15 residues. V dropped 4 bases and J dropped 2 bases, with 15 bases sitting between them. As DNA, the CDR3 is TGTGCCACCAGCATTCTGCCGGGAACCACCTACGAGCAGTACTTC. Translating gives CATSILPGTTYEQYF.

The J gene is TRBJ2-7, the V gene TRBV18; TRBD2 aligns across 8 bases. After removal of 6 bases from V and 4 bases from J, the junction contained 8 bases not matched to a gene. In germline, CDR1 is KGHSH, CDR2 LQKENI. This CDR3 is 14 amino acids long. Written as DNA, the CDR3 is TGTGCCAGCTCCCCCCCCAGCGGGGGTTACGAGCAGTACTTC. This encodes CASSPPSGGYEQYF.

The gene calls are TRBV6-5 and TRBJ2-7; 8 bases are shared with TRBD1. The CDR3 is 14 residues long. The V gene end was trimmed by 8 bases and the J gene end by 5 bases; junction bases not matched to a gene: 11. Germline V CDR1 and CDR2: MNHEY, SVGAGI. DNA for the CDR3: TGTGCCAGCGCGATATTAGGACAGGGCCACGAGCAGTACTTC. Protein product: CASAILGQGHEQYF.

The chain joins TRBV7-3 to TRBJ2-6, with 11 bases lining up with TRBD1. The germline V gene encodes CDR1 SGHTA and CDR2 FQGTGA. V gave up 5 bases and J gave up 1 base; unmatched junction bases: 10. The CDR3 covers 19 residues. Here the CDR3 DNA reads TGTGCCAGCAGCCGAGACGGACAGGGGGCCCCATCTGGGGCCAACGTCCTGACTTTC. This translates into CASSRDGQGAPSGANVLTF.

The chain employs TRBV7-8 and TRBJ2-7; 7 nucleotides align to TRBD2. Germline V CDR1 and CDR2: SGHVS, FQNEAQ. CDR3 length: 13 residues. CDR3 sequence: CASSTGGNHEQYF. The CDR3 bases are TGTGCTAGTAGCACCGGGGGGAATCACGAGCAGTACTTC.

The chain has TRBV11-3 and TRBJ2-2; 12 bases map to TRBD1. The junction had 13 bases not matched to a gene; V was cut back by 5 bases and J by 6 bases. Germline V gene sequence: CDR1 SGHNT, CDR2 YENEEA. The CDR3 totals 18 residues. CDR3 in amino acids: CASSPATYGTGGPGELFF. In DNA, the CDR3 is TGTGCCAGCAGCCCAGCGACCTACGGGACAGGGGGCCCCGGGGAGCTGTTTTTT.

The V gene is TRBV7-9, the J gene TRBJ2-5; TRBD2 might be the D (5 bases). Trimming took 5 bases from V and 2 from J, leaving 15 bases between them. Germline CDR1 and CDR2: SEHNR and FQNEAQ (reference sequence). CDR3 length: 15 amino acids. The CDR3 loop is CASSILTGVQETQYF. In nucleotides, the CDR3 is TGTGCCAGCAGCATACTAACCGGGGTACAAGAGACCCAGTACTTC. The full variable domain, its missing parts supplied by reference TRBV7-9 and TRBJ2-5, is DTGVSQNPRHKITKRGQNVTFRCDPISEHNRLYWYRQTLGQGPEFLTYFQNEAQLEKSRLLSDRFSAERPKGSFSTLEIQRTEQGDSAMYLCASSILTGVQETQYFGPGTRLLVL.

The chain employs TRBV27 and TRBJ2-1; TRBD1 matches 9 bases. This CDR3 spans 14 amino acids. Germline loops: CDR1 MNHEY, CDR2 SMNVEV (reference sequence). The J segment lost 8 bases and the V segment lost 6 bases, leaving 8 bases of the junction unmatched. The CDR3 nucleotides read TGTGCCAGCAGGTCTGGACAGGGGAATGATGAGCAGTTCTTC. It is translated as CASRSGQGNDEQFF.